The entry that follows covers one TCR beta chain sequence. A read error may account for a junction end that differs from germline. These data come from a study of CD8 T cells in Susac syndrome. The overall study: Patients with Susac syndrome had blood drawn and were at that point therapy-naive, on corticosteroids, or on intravenous immunoglobulin alone.

cDNA came from roughly 0.47 to 1 ug RNA primed by random hexamers. One entry per CDR3 protein, called by TCRdb with MiXCR from the immunoSEQ multiplex PCR reads. The data hold some 180,000 distinct CDR3 sequences, with roughly 94% observed a single time. The diagnostic criteria for definite or probable disease, as recently defined, were met by the patients with Susac syndrome. The authors negatively isolated CD8+ and CD4+ T cells and FACS-enriched TEMRA cells. The CDR3 is 13 amino acids. CDR1 MDHEN and CDR2 SYDVKM come from the germline V gene. This TCR came from a human donor with Susac syndrome. The rearrangement uses TRBV28 and TRBJ2-5; D could derive from TRBD1 or TRBD2 (5 bases each). Sequencing was carried out using CD4+ T cells from PBMCs. The CDR3 region has the DNA TGTGCCACCACGGGGCGGGCATTCCAAGCGCCGGACTTC. It encodes CATTGRAFQAPDF.